This T cell receptor (beta chain) was sequenced during a study of Ad26.COV2.S vaccination and SARS-CoV-2 variants. The CDR3 contains 17 residues. Germline CDR1 and CDR2: SGHNT and YYREEE (reference sequence). With 0 bases clipped from V and 2 bases from J, the junction kept 5 bases outside the gene matches. Libraries were prepared by immunoSEQ multiplex PCR; TCRdb keeps only in-frame clonotypes and omits some of them. The sample lists about 350,000 clones, approximately 90% seen once, with 5% in the top ten. The treatment is: about 20 received Ad26.COV2.S at low or high dose, single or two shots; 5 received placebo; per-sample allocation not given. The samples were gathered on day 63 after the first injection of vaccine or placebo.

The sequencing used peripheral blood, collected in a trial of Ad26.COV2.S vaccine versus placebo. This chain joins TRBV5-4 and TRBJ2-1, with 10 bases aligning to TRBD2. This TCR was sampled from a person aged 18 to 65 who received the Ad26.COV2.S COVID-19 vaccine or a placebo. CDR3 region: CASSLDSGRGAYNEQFF. In DNA, the CDR3 is TGTGCCAGCAGCTTGGACAGCGGGAGGGGGGCCTACAATGAGCAGTTCTTC.